This TCR beta chain originates from a study of post-analysis software for immune sequencing data. In its sample, this clonotype was seen a few times. The antigen remains undetermined. cDNA libraries of TCR beta carried unique molecular identifiers. TCRdb re-derived calls from the PCR reads in MiXCR, one entry per CDR3 protein. The table includes about half a million distinct CDR3 sequences, roughly 45% detected once. The V gene end was trimmed by 0 bases and the J gene end by 4 bases; junction bases not matched to a gene: 3. Per the germline V gene, CDR1 is MNHEY and CDR2 is SVGAGI. The CDR3 runs to 15 residues. Study observations and caveats: Relative to controls, patients had about five TRBV segments at higher frequency, with TRBV5-6, TRBV5-1 and TRBV20-1 among these.

The TCR comes from a girl between 5 and 17 years old with multiple sclerosis. The sample taken for sequencing was blood. V usage is TRBV6-5 and J usage is TRBJ2-5; 9 positions match TRBD2. The CDR3 protein is CASSYSAGGAETQYF. The CDR3 bases are TGTGCCAGCAGTTACTCTGCGGGAGGGGCAGAGACCCAGTACTTC.